These 24 T cell receptor beta chains were all obtained from the same sample, sequenced in a study of CXCR3-negative and CXCR3-positive naive CD8 T cells. TRB cDNA libraries were made by UMI-labeled 5' RACE. TCRdb reprocessed the 5' RACE reads, keeping one entry per CDR3 protein, no DNA. The sample has 100,000 to 150,000 distinct CDR3 sequences. Sequenced input: naive CXCR3- CD8+ T cells from blood. This sample's subset: CD45RO-CCR7+CD27+CD95- naive CD8+ T cells lacking CXCR3 (TNR3-). The receptors derive from a human donor in good health. Some clones in this sample may be carry-over from other donors' samples.

The genes are TRBV7-8 and TRBJ2-3; with no DNA, the TCRdb D assignment of TRBD1 cannot be verified. Germline V gene data show CDR1 as SGHVS and CDR2 as FQNEAQ. The CDR3 has 14 amino acids. The CDR3 spells CASTGMGGTDTQYF.

V and J are TRBV5-1 and TRBJ2-1; the D call of TRBD1 rests on TCRdb alone, since no DNA is present to check it. The germline V gene has CDR1 SGHRS and CDR2 YFSETQ. The CDR3 runs 15 residues. The CDR3 sequence: CASTSGTGVIDEQFF.

CDR3 sequence reads: CASSSGTSGGDEQFF. This chain links TRBV7-9 with TRBJ2-1; absent DNA, TCRdb's TRBD2 call cannot be checked. This CDR3 spans 15 amino acids. The V gene's germline CDR1 is SEHNR and CDR2 FQNEAQ (reference sequence).

The V call is TRBV2, the J call TRBJ2-5; TCRdb returns TRBD2, unconfirmable since there is no DNA. CDR1 is SNHLY, CDR2 FYNNEI, per germline. The CDR3 runs to 15 residues. CDR3 protein: CASSEAPSGEETQYF. The whole variable domain, filled in from reference TRBV2 and TRBJ2-5, reads EPEVTQTPSHQVTQMGQEVILRCVPISNHLYFYWYRQILGQKVEFLVSFYNNEISEKSEIFDDQFSVERPDGSNFTLKIRSTKLEDSAMYFCASSEAPSGEETQYFGPGTRLLVL.

V and J are TRBV5-1 and TRBJ2-3; the D gene TCRdb calls, TRBD2, cannot be checked with no DNA. This CDR3 comprises 17 residues. The germline V gene has CDR1 SGHRS and CDR2 YFSETQ. CDR3 residues: CASSSGIAVLSTDTQYF.

V is TRBV3-1 and J is TRBJ2-1; TCRdb calls TRBD1, which cannot be checked without DNA. Germline loops: CDR1 LGHDT, CDR2 YNNKEL (reference sequence). The CDR3 has 16 residues. CDR3 residues: CASSHTGGTFYNEQFF.

The chain uses TRBV7-6 and TRBJ2-5; TCRdb's D gene call, TRBD1, goes unchecked for lack of DNA. Germline V gives CDR1 SGHVS, CDR2 FNYEAQ. CDR3 length: 15 amino acids. The CDR3 spells CASSNSGGLQETQYF.

The rearrangement uses TRBV7-9 and TRBJ2-5; TCRdb designates TRBD1, a call that cannot be tested without DNA. Germline V gene data show CDR1 as SEHNR and CDR2 as FQNEAQ (reference sequence). CDR3 length equals 14 residues. The CDR3: CASSPPSVGETQYF. The whole variable domain, filled in from reference TRBV7-9 and TRBJ2-5, reads DTGVSQNPRHKITKRGQNVTFRCDPISEHNRLYWYRQTLGQGPEFLTYFQNEAQLEKSRLLSDRFSAERPKGSFSTLEIQRTEQGDSAMYLCASSPPSVGETQYFGPGTRLLVL.

The genes are TRBV12-3 or TRBV12-4 and TRBJ1-1. The CDR3 consists of 15 residues. The CDR3 is CASSLVDVLANRAFF.

The chain joins TRBV9 to TRBJ2-2. Looked up from germline, CDR1 is SGDLS and CDR2 is YYNGEE. The CDR3 is made up of 16 amino acids. The CDR3 is CASSVAQVRNTGELFF.

The chain has TRBV7-9 and TRBJ2-1; the TCRdb D gene call, TRBD2, has no DNA to confirm it. This CDR3 has 13 amino acids. In germline, CDR1 is SEHNR, CDR2 FQNEAQ (reference sequence). This chain's CDR3 is CASSPPGSPGQFF.

The rearrangement joins TRBV28 to TRBJ2-2; TCRdb designates TRBD1, a call that cannot be tested without DNA. Looked up from germline, CDR1 is MDHEN and CDR2 is SYDVKM. This CDR3 region has 15 residues. Here the CDR3 reads CASSFRGRRVGELFF.

CDR3 region: CASSSSQGNPQETQYF. The V gene is TRBV6-6, the J gene TRBJ2-5; TCRdb picks TRBD1, but there is no DNA to check that call. Germline assignment: CDR1 MNHNY and CDR2 SVGAGI (reference sequence). The CDR3 runs 16 residues.

The J gene is TRBJ2-5, the V gene TRBV7-2; TCRdb's D call, TRBD2, is unchecked because there is no DNA. Germline CDR1 SGHTA, CDR2 FQGNSA. The CDR3 is 16 amino acids. This CDR3 is CASSLWGLAGHETQYF.

The chain couples TRBV4-1 to TRBJ1-1; the TRBD1 assignment by TCRdb is unverifiable without DNA. Germline assignment: CDR1 MGHRA and CDR2 YSYEKL. The CDR3 length is 14 residues. Here the CDR3 reads CASSQGAMNTEAFF.

The V and J genes are TRBV9 and TRBJ2-3; TCRdb picks TRBD2, but there is no DNA to check that call. Germline loops: CDR1 SGDLS, CDR2 YYNGEE. This CDR3 is 17 amino acids long. CDR3 sequence reads: CASSVATTSGGTDTQYF.

The rearrangement joins TRBV7-9 to TRBJ1-4. Per the germline V gene, CDR1 is SEHNR and CDR2 is FQNEAQ (reference sequence). This CDR3 is 12 amino acids long. CDR3 in amino acids: CASSLSSEKLFF.

This rearrangement joins TRBV10-1 to TRBJ2-3; the D gene TCRdb calls, TRBD2, cannot be checked with no DNA. CDR1 WNHNN and CDR2 SYGVQD come from the germline V gene (reference sequence). This CDR3 comprises 14 residues. CDR3: CASSELAELHTQYF.

The CDR3 sequence is CASSYGQDSGNTIYF. This sequence joins TRBV6-5 and TRBJ1-3. CDR3 size: 15 residues. Germline-derived CDR1 and CDR2 are MNHEY and SVGAGI.

The rearrangement links TRBV29-1 to TRBJ1-3. CDR1 SQVTM and CDR2 ANQGSEA come from the germline V gene. CDR3 length equals 16 residues. The CDR3 reads CSVEGQELFSGNTIYF.

The chain links TRBV15 to TRBJ1-4; the TCRdb call, TRBD1, lacks DNA for checking. The CDR3 covers 15 residues. Germline values: CDR1 LNHNV, CDR2 YYDKDF (reference sequence). The CDR3 spells CATSRIWSHNEKLFF.

The gene calls are TRBV28 and TRBJ2-3; the D call from TCRdb, TRBD2, cannot be confirmed without DNA. The CDR3 contains 15 residues. Germline loops: CDR1 MDHEN, CDR2 SYDVKM. This CDR3 reads CASSLGTYRTDTQYF.

V is TRBV7-9 and J is TRBJ2-4; TCRdb selects TRBD2, and the lack of DNA leaves this call unchecked. Germline CDR1 is SEHNR and CDR2 is FQNEAQ (reference sequence). The CDR3 sequence is 15 residues long. This CDR3 is CASSPLAEAKNIQYF.

V and J are TRBV15 and TRBJ1-2; the TCRdb call, TRBD1, lacks DNA for checking. The length of the CDR3 is 15 residues. CDR1 is LNHNV and CDR2 is YYDKDF in the germline V gene (reference sequence). The CDR3 here is CATSSYGQADYGYTF.